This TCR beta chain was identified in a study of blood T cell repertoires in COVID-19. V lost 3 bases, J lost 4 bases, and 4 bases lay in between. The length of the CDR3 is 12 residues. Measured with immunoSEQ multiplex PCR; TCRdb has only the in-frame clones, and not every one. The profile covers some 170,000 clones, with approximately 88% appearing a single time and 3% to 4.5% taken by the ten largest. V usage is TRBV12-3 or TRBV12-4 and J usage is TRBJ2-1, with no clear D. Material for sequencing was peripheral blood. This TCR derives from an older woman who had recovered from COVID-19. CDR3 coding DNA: TGTGCCAGCAGTTTCTCGTACAATGAGCAGTTCTTC. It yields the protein CASSFSYNEQFF.